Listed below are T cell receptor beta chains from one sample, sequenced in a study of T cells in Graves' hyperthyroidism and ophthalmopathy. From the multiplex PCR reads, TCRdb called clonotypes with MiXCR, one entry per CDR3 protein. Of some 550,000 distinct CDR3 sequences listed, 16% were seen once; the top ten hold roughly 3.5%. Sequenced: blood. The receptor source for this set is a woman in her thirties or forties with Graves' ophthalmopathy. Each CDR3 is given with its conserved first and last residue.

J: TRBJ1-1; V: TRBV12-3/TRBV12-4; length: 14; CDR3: CASSLVTSGYEAFF
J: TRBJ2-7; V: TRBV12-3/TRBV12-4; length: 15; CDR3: CASALAGGPFYEQYF
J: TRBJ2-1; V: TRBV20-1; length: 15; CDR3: CSATHFYSSYNEQFF
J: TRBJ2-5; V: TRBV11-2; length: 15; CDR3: CASSLVQGTQETQYF
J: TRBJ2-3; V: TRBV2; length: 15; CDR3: CASSDRLVSTDTQYF
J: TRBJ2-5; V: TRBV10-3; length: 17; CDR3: CATSPWLPGKGQETQYF
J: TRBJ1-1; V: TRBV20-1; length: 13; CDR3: CSAIKGYSAVAFF
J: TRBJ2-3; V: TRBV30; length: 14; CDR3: CAWSELGVKDTQYF
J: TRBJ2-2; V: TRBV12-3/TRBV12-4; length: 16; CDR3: CASSDPGQGYTGELFF
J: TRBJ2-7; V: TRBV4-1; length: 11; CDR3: CASSLGTVVYF
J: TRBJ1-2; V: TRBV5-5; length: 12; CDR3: CASSYNNYGYTF
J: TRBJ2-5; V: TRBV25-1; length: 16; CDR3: CASSDARKDNQETQYF
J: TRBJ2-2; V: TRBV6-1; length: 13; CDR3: CASSYKGTGELFF
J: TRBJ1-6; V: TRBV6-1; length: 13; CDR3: CATTTGVGSPLHF
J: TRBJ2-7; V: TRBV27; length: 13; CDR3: CARKCWTSYEQYF
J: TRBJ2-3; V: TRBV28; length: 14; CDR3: CASSPVAGTDTQYF
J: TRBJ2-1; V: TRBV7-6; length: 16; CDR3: CASSLESASSYNEQFF
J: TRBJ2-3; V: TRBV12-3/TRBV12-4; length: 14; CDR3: CASSRAGGTDTQYF
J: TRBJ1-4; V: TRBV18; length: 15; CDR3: CASSLRAGAGEKLFF
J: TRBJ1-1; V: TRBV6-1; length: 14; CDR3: CATASPRLNTEAFF
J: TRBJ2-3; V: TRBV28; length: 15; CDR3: CASSRPLNGADTQYF
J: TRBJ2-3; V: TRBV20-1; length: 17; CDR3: CSARDLGERGRSDTQYF
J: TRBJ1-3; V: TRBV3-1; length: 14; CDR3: CASSQGRGRDTIYF
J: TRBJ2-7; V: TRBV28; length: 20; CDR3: CASSLWGGLGDSGPTYEQYF
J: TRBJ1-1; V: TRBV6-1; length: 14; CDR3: CASSEGQANTEAFF
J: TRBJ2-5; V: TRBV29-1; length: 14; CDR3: CSGTEGGRGETQYF
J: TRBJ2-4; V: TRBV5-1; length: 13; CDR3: CASSLTGADIQYF
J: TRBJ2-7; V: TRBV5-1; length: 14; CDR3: CASSLAGQPGAQYF
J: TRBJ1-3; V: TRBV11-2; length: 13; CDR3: CASSLAWENTIYF
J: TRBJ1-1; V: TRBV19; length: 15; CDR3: CASSIVHRGNTEAFF
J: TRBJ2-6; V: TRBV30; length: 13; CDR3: CGMVVFGANVLTF
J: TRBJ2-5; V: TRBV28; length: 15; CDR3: CASSPRTSAQAAQYF
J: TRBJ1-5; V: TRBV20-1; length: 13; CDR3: CSARSGGGQPQHF
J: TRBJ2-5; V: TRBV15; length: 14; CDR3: CATSRADSQRAQYF
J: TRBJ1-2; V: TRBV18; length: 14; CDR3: CASSLTQDNYGYTF
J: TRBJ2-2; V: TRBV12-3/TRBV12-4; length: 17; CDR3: CASSRGQGASPTGELFF
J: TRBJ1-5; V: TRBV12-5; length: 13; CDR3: CASGTGAVQPQHF
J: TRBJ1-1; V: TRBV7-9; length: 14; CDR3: CASSFGRMNTEAFF
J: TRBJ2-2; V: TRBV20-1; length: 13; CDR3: CSARAENTGELFF
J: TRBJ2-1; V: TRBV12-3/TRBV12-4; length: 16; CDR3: CASSFTSGGRYNEQFF
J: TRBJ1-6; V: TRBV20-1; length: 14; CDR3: CSAPSGSYNSPLHF
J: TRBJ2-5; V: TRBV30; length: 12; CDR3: CAWSGQGRTKYF
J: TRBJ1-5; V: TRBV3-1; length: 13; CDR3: CASSQGGAQPQHF
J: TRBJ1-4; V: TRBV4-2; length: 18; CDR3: CASSQGGFSTHANEKLFF
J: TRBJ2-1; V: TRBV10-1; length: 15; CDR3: CASSESMEGFNEQFF
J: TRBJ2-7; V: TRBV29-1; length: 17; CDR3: CSVEAVREGPLNFEQYF
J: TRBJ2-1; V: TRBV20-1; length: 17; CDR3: CSARDPFSGGSYNEQFF
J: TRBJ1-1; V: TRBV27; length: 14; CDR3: CASRETGMNTEAFF